Sequencing of this T cell receptor beta chain was carried out in a study of T-cell reconstitution after alpha-beta-depleted transplantation in children. Whole-study findings and limits: Several hundred expanded graft clones reportedly were the source of alpha-beta T cells about two months after transplant. T-cell counts and diversity at one year following transplant were attributed mainly to newly produced T cells.

V gave up 5 bases and J gave up 5 bases; unmatched junction bases: 9. Germline loops: CDR1 DFQATT, CDR2 SNEGSKA (reference sequence). The CDR3 consists of 14 residues. On this clonotype: Its antigen is not known.

The TCRbeta library incorporated unique molecular identifiers. TCRdb re-derived calls from the PCR reads in MiXCR, one entry per CDR3 protein. The sample shows about 240,000 distinct CDR3 sequences, about 26% of them seen only once. V usage is TRBV20-1 and J usage is TRBJ2-1; TRBD2 aligns across 7 bases. Specimen: PBMCs, collected before TCRalphabeta/CD19-depleted stem cell transplant. The receptor was isolated from a girl aged 2 to 9 with Fanconi anemia, due to receive a stem cell transplant. The CDR3 DNA reads TGCAGTGCTCGTATAGCGGGTACCCACAATGAGCAGTTCTTC. Protein sequence: CSARIAGTHNEQFF.